This entry lists 15 T cell receptor beta chains sequenced from one sample in a study of identical twins. TCRdb re-analysed the 5' RACE reads in MiXCR, keeping a single row per CDR3 protein. The data contain about 720,000 distinct CDR3 sequences, 8.6% of them singletons. The same sample was also studied in work on yellow fever vaccine responses in identical twins.

Sequencing used PBMCs. Receptors were obtained from a woman between 18 and 29 years old in good health.

This clonotype was counted between two and nine times. This sequence joins TRBV5-1 and TRBJ2-2; perhaps TRBD1 as D (6 bases). CDR1 is SGHRS, CDR2 YFSETQ, per germline. The V gene lost 2 bases and the J gene lost 7 bases, with 12 bases spanning the gap. The CDR3 has 14 residues. The CDR3 region is CASSFSQGGGELFF. As DNA, the CDR3 is TGCGCCAGCAGCTTCTCCCAAGGGGGCGGGGAGCTGTTTTTT.

The rearrangement joins TRBV27 to TRBJ2-1; the D is unclear. Germline-derived CDR1 and CDR2 are MNHEY and SMNVEV (reference sequence). The V and J ends lost 2 bases and 5 bases respectively, with 10 bases between them. This CDR3 spans 14 amino acids. DNA for the CDR3: TGTGCCAGCAGTTTAATGGCAGTAGACAATGAGCAGTTCTTC. It specifies CASSLMAVDNEQFF.

This chain links TRBV20-1 with TRBJ2-1, with TRBD2 matching 8 bases. After removal of 0 bases from V and 8 bases from J, the junction contained 24 bases not matched to a gene. CDR3 length equals 20 residues. CDR1 DFQATT and CDR2 SNEGSKA come from the germline V gene (reference sequence). The CDR3 region is CSARDFLRGTRWSRSDEQFF. The CDR3 nucleotides are TGCAGTGCTAGAGATTTCCTACGAGGGACTAGATGGTCTCGGAGTGATGAGCAGTTCTTC.

V gene TRBV20-1 combines with J gene TRBJ2-3, with D perhaps TRBD2 (5 bases). CDR1 is DFQATT and CDR2 is SNEGSKA in the germline V gene (reference sequence). Trimming removed 1 base at V and 0 bases at J, with 11 bases between. The CDR3 covers 15 residues. CDR3 residues: CSARGIWTSTDTQYF. The DNA of the CDR3 is TGCAGTGCTAGAGGCATCTGGACTAGCACAGATACGCAGTATTTT.

In its sample, this clonotype was seen a few times. J is TRBJ1-5 and V is TRBV18; 7 bases map to TRBD1. V lost 2 bases to trimming and J lost 5 bases; unmatched junction nucleotides: 3. The germline CDR1 and CDR2 sequences are KGHSH and LQKENI. The CDR3 runs to 14 residues. The CDR3 sequence: CASSPGTAHQPQHF. The CDR3 DNA reads as TGTGCCAGCTCACCAGGGACAGCTCATCAGCCCCAGCATTTT.

This clonotype showed up many times. The V gene is TRBV25-1, the J gene TRBJ1-2, with D perhaps matching TRBD1 (5 bases). The germline V and J ends were trimmed by 1 base and 7 bases, with 10 bases remaining between them. The CDR3 consists of 13 residues. CDR1 and CDR2 from the germline V gene are MGHDK and SYGVNS. CDR3 amino acids: CASSEFGGSGYTF. CDR3 in DNA: TGTGCCAGCAGTGAATTCGGGGGAAGTGGCTACACCTTC.

This clonotype was counted many times. The chain combines TRBV29-1 with TRBJ2-3; 8 positions agree with TRBD2. V gave up 4 bases and J gave up 4 bases; unmatched junction bases: 7. The V gene's germline CDR1 is SQVTM and CDR2 ANQGSEA. CDR3 size: 14 residues. The CDR3: CSVGTSGRADTQYF. CDR3 coding DNA: TGCAGCGTTGGAACTAGCGGACGCGCAGATACGCAGTATTTT.

V is TRBV21-1 and J is TRBJ2-7; TRBD2 is the table's D call and was not checked against the DNA. TRBV21-1 is a pseudogene. The CDR3 is made up of 13 amino acids. This CDR3 is CASRRAPSYEQYF. In DNA form, the CDR3 reads TGTGCCAGCAGGCGGGCACCCTCCTACGAGCAGTACTTC.

This clonotype was found a few times. The V gene is TRBV5-1, the J gene TRBJ2-3; 14 nucleotides match TRBD2. V dropped 3 bases and J dropped 6; count of bases not matched to a gene: 0. The CDR3 length is 14 residues. Germline assignment: CDR1 SGHRS and CDR2 YFSETQ. The chain's CDR3 is CASSWTSGRDTQYF. The CDR3 DNA follows: TGCGCCAGCAGCTGGACTAGCGGGAGGGATACGCAGTATTTT.

The rearrangement joins TRBV2 to TRBJ2-1; D gene unclear. Germline V gene data show CDR1 as SNHLY and CDR2 as FYNNEI. Trimming shortened V by 2 bases and J by 7 bases, and 6 bases separated the two germline ends. The CDR3 covers 12 residues. The DNA of the CDR3 is TGTGCCAGCAGTGAAAGCCGAAATGAGCAGTTCTTC. Residues: CASSESRNEQFF.

At least ten counts were recorded for this clonotype. V gene TRBV12-3 or TRBV12-4 combines with J gene TRBJ1-4; 8 positions match TRBD1. With 5 bases clipped from V and 10 bases from J, the junction kept 6 bases outside the gene matches. CDR3 length: 13 residues. CDR3 region: CASSPTGVGKLFF. The CDR3 DNA reads as TGTGCCAGCAGTCCGACAGGGGTGGGAAAACTGTTTTTT.

This clonotype was counted ten times or more. The chain is built from TRBV5-1 and TRBJ2-5; 8 nucleotides line up with TRBD2. Trimming at V came to 1 base and at J to 1 base, leaving 3 bases not matched to a gene. Germline values: CDR1 SGHRS, CDR2 YFSETQ. The CDR3 has 15 amino acids. This chain's CDR3 is CASSLTSGRQETQYF. Written as DNA, the CDR3 is TGCGCCAGCAGCTTGACTAGCGGACGCCAAGAGACCCAGTACTTC.

In its sample, this clonotype was seen a few times. J is TRBJ2-1 and V is TRBV19, with D perhaps TRBD2 (6 bases). Germline assignment: CDR1 LNHDA and CDR2 SQIVND (reference sequence). The length of the CDR3 is 14 residues. Trimming took off 3 bases at V and 5 bases at J, with 11 bases between the two ends. The CDR3 spells CASSIIPSDNEQFF. DNA for the CDR3: TGTGCCAGTAGTATTATCCCTAGCGACAATGAGCAGTTCTTC.

This clonotype was counted at least ten times. The V and J genes are TRBV12-3 or TRBV12-4 and TRBJ2-5; possibly TRBD1 for D (5 bases). The CDR3 consists of 14 residues. V shed 3 bases and J shed 4 bases, with 12 bases lying between them. CDR3 in amino acids: CASSFSQGTETQYF. The CDR3 DNA sequence: TGTGCCAGCAGTTTTTCCCAGGGAACAGAGACCCAGTACTTC.

This clonotype showed up many times. The rearrangement uses TRBV27 and TRBJ2-7; the D is unclear. Germline CDR1 and CDR2: MNHEY and SMNVEV (reference sequence). The CDR3 extends over 13 amino acids. Trimming removed 0 bases at V and 2 bases at J, with 5 bases between. The DNA for the CDR3 is TGTGCCAGCAGTTTATCGGTCACCTACGAGCAGTACTTC. It yields the protein CASSLSVTYEQYF.